Detailed here is one T cell receptor beta chain. The sample originates from a study of blood T cell repertoires in COVID-19. Study information: The samples span acute and convalescent COVID-19 from the United States, Italy and Spain.

TCRdb's table, derived via immunoSEQ multiplex PCR, lists solely in-frame clones and lacks some. The table includes about 320,000 clones, roughly 85% detected once. CDR1 is MNHEY and CDR2 is SMNVEV in the germline V gene (reference sequence). The length of the CDR3 is 13 residues. Trimming took off 6 bases at V and 10 bases at J, with 16 bases between the two ends. This receptor was obtained from a human donor in a cohort sampled during active COVID-19. Sequencing was performed on peripheral blood. The genes are TRBV27 and TRBJ2-1; the D gene is possibly TRBD1 (5 bases). The CDR3 region is CASSFGRGEEQFF. The CDR3 DNA sequence: TGTGCCAGCAGCTTCGGTAGGGGCGAAGAGCAGTTCTTC.